This TCR beta chain appears in the sequencing data of a study of T cell repertoires in cytomegalovirus infection. Study as a whole: An indication of both CMV infection and matching HLA type came from public TCR beta signatures.

Germline trimming cut 9 bases from V and 0 bases from J; bases unmatched to any gene: 6. The CDR3 spans 16 residues. CDR1 is LNHDA, CDR2 SQIVND, per germline (reference sequence). This clonotype was counted only a few times. Its antigen is as yet unknown. TCRdb re-called the reads through MiXCR, storing one row per CDR3 protein. The top ten clones hold over 10% of a sample with roughly 800,000 distinct CDR3 sequences, around 29% of them seen once. Points from the study as a whole: In two of eight donors, the top clonotype was HLA-C-restricted CMV-specific.

J is TRBJ1-5 and V is TRBV19; 12 nucleotides line up with TRBD1. Sequencing used cultured CD8+ T cells from PBMCs, obtained from culture after CMV antigen stimulation. The TCR comes from a human donor in good health (CMV status not recorded). Some clones in this sample may be carry-over from other donors' samples. CDR3 in DNA: TGTGCCAGCCTGGGACAGGGGGCGCTTAGCAATCAGCCCCAGCATTTT. It translates to CASLGQGALSNQPQHF. The full variable domain, with the rest looked up from reference TRBV19 and TRBJ1-5, is DGGITQSPKYLFRKEGQNVTLSCEQNLNHDAMYWYRQDPGQGLRLIYYSQIVNDFQKGDIAEGYSVSREKKESFPLTVTSAQKNPTAFYLCASLGQGALSNQPQHFGDGTRLSIL.